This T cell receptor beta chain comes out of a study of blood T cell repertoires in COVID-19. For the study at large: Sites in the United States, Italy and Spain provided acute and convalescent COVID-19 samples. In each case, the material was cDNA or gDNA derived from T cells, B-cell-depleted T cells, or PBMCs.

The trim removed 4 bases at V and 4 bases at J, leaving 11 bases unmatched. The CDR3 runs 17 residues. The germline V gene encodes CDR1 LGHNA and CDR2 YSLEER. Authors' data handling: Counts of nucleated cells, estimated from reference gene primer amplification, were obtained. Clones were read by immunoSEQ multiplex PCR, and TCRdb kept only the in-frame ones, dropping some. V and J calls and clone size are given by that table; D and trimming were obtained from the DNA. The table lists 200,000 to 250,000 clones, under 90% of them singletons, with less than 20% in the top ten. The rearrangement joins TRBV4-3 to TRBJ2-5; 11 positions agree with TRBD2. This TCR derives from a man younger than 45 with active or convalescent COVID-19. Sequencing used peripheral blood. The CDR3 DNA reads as TGCGCCAGCAGCCTCCTGGGACTAGCGGATGGGCGAGAGACCCAGTACTTC. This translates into CASSLLGLADGRETQYF.